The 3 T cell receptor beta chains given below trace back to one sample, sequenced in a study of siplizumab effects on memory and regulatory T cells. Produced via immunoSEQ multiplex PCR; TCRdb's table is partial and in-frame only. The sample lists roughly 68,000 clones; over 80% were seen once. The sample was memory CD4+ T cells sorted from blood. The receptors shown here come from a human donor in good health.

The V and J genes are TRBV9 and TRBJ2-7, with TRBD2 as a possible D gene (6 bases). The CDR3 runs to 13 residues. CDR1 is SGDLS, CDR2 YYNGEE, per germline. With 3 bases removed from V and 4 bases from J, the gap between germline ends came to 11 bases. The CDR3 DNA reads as TGTGCCAGCAGCGGCCCAGCGGGTTACGAGCAGTACTTC. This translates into CASSGPAGYEQYF.

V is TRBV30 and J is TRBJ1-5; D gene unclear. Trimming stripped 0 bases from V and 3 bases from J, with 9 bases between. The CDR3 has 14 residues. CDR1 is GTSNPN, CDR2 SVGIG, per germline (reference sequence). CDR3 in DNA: TGTGCCTGGAGTGTAACAGCGAACAATCAGCCCCAGCATTTT. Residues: CAWSVTANNQPQHF. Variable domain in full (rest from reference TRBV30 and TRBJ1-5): SQTIHQWPATLVQPVGSPLSLECTVEGTSNPNLYWYRQAAGRGLQLLFYSVGIGQISSEVPQNLSASRPQDRQFILSSKKLLLSDSGFYLCAWSVTANNQPQHFGDGTRLSIL.

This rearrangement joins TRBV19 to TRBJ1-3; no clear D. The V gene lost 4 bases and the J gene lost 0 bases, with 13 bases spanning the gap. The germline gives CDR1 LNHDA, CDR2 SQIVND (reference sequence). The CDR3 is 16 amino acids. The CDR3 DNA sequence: TGTGCCAGTAGTAGGAGCTGGGCCGTCTCTGGAAACACCATATATTTT. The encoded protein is CASSRSWAVSGNTIYF.